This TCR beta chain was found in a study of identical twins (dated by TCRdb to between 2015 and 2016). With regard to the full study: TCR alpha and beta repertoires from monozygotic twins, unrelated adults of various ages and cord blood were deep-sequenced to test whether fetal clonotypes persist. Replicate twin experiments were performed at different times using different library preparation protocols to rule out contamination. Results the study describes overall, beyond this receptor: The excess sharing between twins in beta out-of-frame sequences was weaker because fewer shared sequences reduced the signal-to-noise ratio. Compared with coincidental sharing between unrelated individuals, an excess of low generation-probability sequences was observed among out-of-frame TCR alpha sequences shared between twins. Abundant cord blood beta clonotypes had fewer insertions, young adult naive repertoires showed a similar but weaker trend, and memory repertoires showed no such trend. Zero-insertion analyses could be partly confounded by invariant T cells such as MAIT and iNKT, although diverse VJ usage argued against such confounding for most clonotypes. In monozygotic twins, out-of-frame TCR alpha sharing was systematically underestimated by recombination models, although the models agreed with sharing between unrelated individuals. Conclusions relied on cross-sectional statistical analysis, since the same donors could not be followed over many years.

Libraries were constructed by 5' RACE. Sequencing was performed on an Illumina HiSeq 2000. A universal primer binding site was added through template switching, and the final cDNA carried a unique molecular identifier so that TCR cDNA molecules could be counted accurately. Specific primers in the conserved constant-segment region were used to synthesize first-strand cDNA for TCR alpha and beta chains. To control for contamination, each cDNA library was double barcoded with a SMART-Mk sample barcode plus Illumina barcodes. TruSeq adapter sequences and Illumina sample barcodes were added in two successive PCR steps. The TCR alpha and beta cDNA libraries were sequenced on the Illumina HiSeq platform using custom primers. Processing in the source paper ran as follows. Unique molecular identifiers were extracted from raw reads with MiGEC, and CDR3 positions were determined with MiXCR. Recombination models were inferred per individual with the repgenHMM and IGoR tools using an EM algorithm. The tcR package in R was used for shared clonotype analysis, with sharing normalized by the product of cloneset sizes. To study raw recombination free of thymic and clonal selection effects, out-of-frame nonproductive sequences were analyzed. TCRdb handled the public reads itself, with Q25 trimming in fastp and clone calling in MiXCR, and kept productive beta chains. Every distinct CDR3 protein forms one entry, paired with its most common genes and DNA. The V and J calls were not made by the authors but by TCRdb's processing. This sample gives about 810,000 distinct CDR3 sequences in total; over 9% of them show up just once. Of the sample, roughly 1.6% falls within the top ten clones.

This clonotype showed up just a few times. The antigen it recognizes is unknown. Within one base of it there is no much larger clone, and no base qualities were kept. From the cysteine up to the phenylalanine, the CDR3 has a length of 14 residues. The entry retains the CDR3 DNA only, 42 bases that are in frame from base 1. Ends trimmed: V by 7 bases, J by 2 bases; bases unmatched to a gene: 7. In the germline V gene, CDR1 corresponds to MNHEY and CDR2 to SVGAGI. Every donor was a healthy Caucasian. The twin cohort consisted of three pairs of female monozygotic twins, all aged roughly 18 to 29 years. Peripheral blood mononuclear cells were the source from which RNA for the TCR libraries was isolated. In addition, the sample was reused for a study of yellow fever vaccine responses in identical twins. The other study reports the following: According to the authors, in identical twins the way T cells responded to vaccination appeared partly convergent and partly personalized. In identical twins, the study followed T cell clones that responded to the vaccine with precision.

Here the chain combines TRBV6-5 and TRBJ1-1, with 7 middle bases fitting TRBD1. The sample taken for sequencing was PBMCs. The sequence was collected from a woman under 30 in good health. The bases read TGTGCCAGCACTTCTACAGGGGAAAACACTGAAGCTTTCTTT. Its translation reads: CASTSTGENTEAFF.